Described below is a single T cell receptor (beta chain) sequence and its context. Use of 60 Vbeta and 13 Jbeta primers characterized the PCR. Profiling relied on immunoSEQ multiplex PCR, and the TCRdb table lists in-frame clones only, not all of them. The profile shows about 190,000 clones, about 81% of them singletons. The data were obtained in a study of cytomegalovirus exposure and HLA in healthy donors. The specimen sequenced was PBMCs. This TCR derives from a man aged 25-45 years in good health and CMV-seropositive.

The CDR3 loop is CASSAPGTGAGELFF. Here the CDR3 DNA reads TGTGCCAGCAGCGCGCCCGGGACAGGGGCCGGGGAGCTGTTTTTT. This chain links TRBV7-8 with TRBJ2-2, with TRBD1 matching 10 bases. The CDR3 runs to 15 residues. In germline, CDR1 is SGHVS, CDR2 FQNEAQ. V was clipped by 5 bases and J by 6 bases; unmatched bases: 6. The entire variable domain, with the rest obtained from reference TRBV7-8 and TRBJ2-2, is as follows: GAGVSQSPRYKVAKRGQDVALRCDPISGHVSLFWYQQALGQGPEFLTYFQNEAQLDKSGLPSDRFFAERPEGSVSTLKIQRTQQEDSAVYLCASSAPGTGAGELFFGEGSRLTVL.